This T cell receptor (beta chain) emerged from a study of T cell responses to AZD1222 COVID-19 vaccine. Study-wide results and limits: Breadth and depth of Spike-specific TCRs rose after two AZD1222 doses.

The data were produced by immunoSEQ multiplex PCR, yet TCRdb's version contains in-frame clones alone and is incomplete. This repertoire shows 100,000 to 150,000 clones, roughly nine tenths found once; its top ten account for under 3.5%. Of note for this clone: Its matching antigen is unknown.

The CDR3 is 18 amino acids. The sequenced sample was peripheral blood, obtained on day 0 of AZD1222 vaccination. The chain recombines TRBV1 with TRBJ2-2. TRBV1 represents a pseudogene. The clonotype was recovered from an adult in good health. The CDR3 reads CTSSQDRNGTQSAGELFF. In DNA form, the CDR3 reads TGCACCAGCAGCCAAGATCGGAACGGGACCCAGTCGGCCGGGGAGCTGTTTTTT.